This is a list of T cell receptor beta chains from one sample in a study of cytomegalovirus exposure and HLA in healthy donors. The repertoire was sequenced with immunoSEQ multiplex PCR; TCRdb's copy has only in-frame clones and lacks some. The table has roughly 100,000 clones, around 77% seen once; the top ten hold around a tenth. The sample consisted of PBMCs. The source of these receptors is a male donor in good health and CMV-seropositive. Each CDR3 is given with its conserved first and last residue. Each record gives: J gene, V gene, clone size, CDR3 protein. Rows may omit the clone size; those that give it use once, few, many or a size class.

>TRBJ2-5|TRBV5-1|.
CASSATGTGRETQYF
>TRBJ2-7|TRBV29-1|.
CSVEDAGHSYEQYF
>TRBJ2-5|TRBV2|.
CASNSLAGAGETQYF
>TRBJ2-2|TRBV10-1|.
CASSESTGGTGELFF
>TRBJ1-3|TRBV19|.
CASIGSSGNTIYF
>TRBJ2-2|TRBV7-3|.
CASSLYGTGNTGELFF
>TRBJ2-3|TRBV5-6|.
CASTSQGLSTDTQYF
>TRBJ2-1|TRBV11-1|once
CASSLGVGTGSNEQFF
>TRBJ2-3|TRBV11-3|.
CASSTDYTDTQYF
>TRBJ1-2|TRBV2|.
CASSPGHPLQGYTF
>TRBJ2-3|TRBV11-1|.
CASSLWLAGELTDTQYF
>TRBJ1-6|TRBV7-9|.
CASSLVRSSYNSPLHF
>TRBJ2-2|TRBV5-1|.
CASSQLAGKNTGELFF
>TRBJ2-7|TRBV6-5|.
CASSYRLADSYEQYF
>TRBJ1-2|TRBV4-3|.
CASSPSRGKVDTF
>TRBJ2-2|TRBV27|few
CASSLQGAENTGELFF
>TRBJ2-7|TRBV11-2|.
CASSFGDNSYEQYF
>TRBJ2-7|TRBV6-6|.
CASSYKGTGNTYEQYF
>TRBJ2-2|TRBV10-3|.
CAISESRRAEGTGELFF
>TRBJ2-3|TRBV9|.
CASSAPPLAGVGAQYF
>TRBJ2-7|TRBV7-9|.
CASSPTTGNYYEQYF
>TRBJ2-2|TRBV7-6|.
CASSRGTASFNTGELFF
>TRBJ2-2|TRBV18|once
CASSPPGGNTGELFF
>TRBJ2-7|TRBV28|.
CASSFSRTSFNEQYF
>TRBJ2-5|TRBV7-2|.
CASSPGPREGETQYF
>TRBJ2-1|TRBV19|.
CASSRAGTSGDNEQFF
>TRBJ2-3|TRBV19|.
CASSIVVGATDTQYF
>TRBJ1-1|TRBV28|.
CASSTIREGTEAFF
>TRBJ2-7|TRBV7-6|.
CASSLTDRGEQYF